Following are 12 T cell receptor beta chains from one sample sequenced in a study of T cell clonality in common variable immunodeficiency. Produced via immunoSEQ multiplex PCR; TCRdb's table is partial and in-frame only. The table lists roughly 79,000 clones, no singletons, with 0.65% to 0.8% in the top ten. The specimen was peripheral blood mononuclear cells. Receptor source: a person aged 18 to 75 in good health.

This clone has at least ten counts. CDR3 DNA, as far as it was read: TGCGCCAGCAGATATATTGGAATAGGGGGACCGCGTCAAATTGAG. Residues: CASRYIGIGGPRQIE. The complete CDR3 reads CASRYIGIGGPRQIEQFF. The chain recombines TRBV5-1 with TRBJ2-1; a weak D match, TRBD1 (6 bases). Read coverage stops 3 residues before the CDR3 terminus; the germline J gene supplies the remainder. Between the trimmed V and J ends, which lost 5 bases and 9 bases, there was a span of 30 bases. Germline V lookup: CDR1 SGHRS, CDR2 YFSETQ. The CDR3 has 18 residues.

At least ten counts were recorded for this clone. The read falls 3 residues short of the CDR3 end, and the missing part is taken from the germline J gene. This chain joins TRBV4-1 and TRBJ2-1; 9 nucleotides line up with TRBD1. Germline loops: CDR1 MGHRA, CDR2 YSYEKL. J was trimmed by 7 bases and V by 4 bases; bases with no gene match: 11. The CDR3 sequence is 16 residues long. The CDR3 protein is CASSLHTGQGRNEQFF. The CDR3 DNA, read in part, is TGCGCCAGCAGCCTACACACGGGACAGGGAAGGAATGAG.

The sample holds many counts of this clone. The CDR3 protein is CASSLGRGVQETQYF. The sequenced CDR3 bases are TGTGCCAGCAGCTTGGGCAGGGGGGTCCAAGAGACC. This chain joins TRBV5-4 and TRBJ2-5; weak D call: TRBD1 (7 bases). From the germline J gene comes the end of the CDR3, since the read stops 3 residues before it. Trimming pared 0 bases from V and 1 base from J, leaving 10 bases between. Germline CDR1 and CDR2: SGHNT and YYREEE (reference sequence). The CDR3 runs 15 residues.

At least ten counts were recorded for this clone. With the read ending 3 residues before the CDR3 end, the germline J gene is used to fill in that end. This sequence joins TRBV5-1 and TRBJ1-2, with TRBD1 identical over 8 bases. V lost 2 bases and J lost 7; bases outside the gene matches: 7. The CDR3 consists of 14 residues. Germline V gene data show CDR1 as SGHRS and CDR2 as YFSETQ. CDR3 in amino acids: CASSLLDRGGGYTF. CDR3 DNA, as far as it was read: TGCGCCAGCAGCTTACTAGACAGGGGCGGTGGC.

This clone came up many times. CDR3 bases read: TGTGCCAGCGGATCGGGTATTTTGAACACTGAA. Translation gives CASGSGILNTE. The whole CDR3 protein is CASGSGILNTEAFF. This chain joins TRBV6-2 or TRBV6-3 and TRBJ1-1, with unresolved D. The read falls 3 residues short of the CDR3 end, and the missing part is taken from the germline J gene. Trimming cost V 8 bases and J 0 bases, with 13 bases left between them. In germline, CDR1 is MNHEY, CDR2 SVGEGT. The CDR3 sequence is 14 residues long.

This clone was seen repeatedly, ten times or more. From the germline J gene comes the end of the CDR3, since the read stops 3 residues before it. This chain connects TRBV6-1 to TRBJ1-1, with TRBD1 matching 8 bases. The germline CDR1 and CDR2 sequences are MNHNS and SASEGT. This CDR3 region has 14 residues. V gave up 2 bases and J gave up 5 bases; unmatched junction bases: 4. The part of the CDR3 DNA that was read is TGTGCCAGCAGTGAACAGGGGGCGTTGACTGAA. Translated, it gives CASSEQGALTE. The complete CDR3 sequence is CASSEQGALTEAFF.

This clone was detected ten times or more. The read falls 3 residues short of the CDR3 end, and the missing part is taken from the germline J gene. The chain couples TRBV19 to TRBJ2-7; 14 bases map to TRBD2. The V and J ends lost 6 bases and 6 bases, in that order; junction bases with no gene match: 4. Germline loops: CDR1 LNHDA, CDR2 SQIVND (reference sequence). The CDR3 sequence is 14 residues long. The sequenced CDR3 bases are TGTGCCAGTAGGACTAGCGGGAGGGCTGCCGAG. Protein: CASRTSGRAAE. The whole CDR3 is CASRTSGRAAEQYF.

This clone came up many times. The CDR3 end is not reached by the read, which stops 3 residues before it; the germline J gene fills it in. The chain joins TRBV12-5 to TRBJ2-3; 9 nucleotides align to TRBD2. There are 15 residues in the CDR3. V shed 3 bases, J shed 4 bases, and the junction held 5 bases outside the gene matches. Germline assignment: CDR1 LGHNT and CDR2 FRNRAP. The sequenced part of the CDR3 DNA is TGTGCTAGTGGTTTTCCAGCGGGAGGCCCAGATACG. Translating gives CASGFPAGGPDT. The CDR3, in full, reads CASGFPAGGPDTQYF.

This clone was detected ten times or more. Read data end 3 residues before the CDR3 end; the end is taken from the germline J gene. V is TRBV13 and J is TRBJ2-1; the match to TRBD2 covers 9 bases. The CDR3 is 14 amino acids. Germline V gene sequence: CDR1 PRHDT, CDR2 FYEKMQ (reference sequence). The V gene end was trimmed by 3 bases and the J gene end by 9 bases; junction bases not matched to a gene: 6. The CDR3 loop reads CASSLGGREREQFF. The sequenced part of the CDR3 DNA is TGTGCCAGCAGCTTGGGCGGGAGGGAACGTGAG.

This clone was recorded at least ten times. The read finishes 3 residues shy of the CDR3 end, and the germline J gene is used to complete it. This rearrangement joins TRBV7-8 to TRBJ2-5; 7 bases match TRBD2. Germline CDR1 is SGHVS and CDR2 is FQNEAQ. The CDR3 consists of 17 residues. The junction had 8 bases not matched to a gene; V was cut back by 1 base and J by 0 bases. The covered CDR3 bases are TGTGCCAGCAGCTTAGGTGTGGCGGGGGTGTACCAAGAGACC. As protein: CASSLGVAGVYQET. The CDR3, in full, reads CASSLGVAGVYQETQYF.

This clone was detected ten times or more. From the germline J gene comes the end of the CDR3, since the read stops 3 residues before it. The V gene is TRBV4-1, the J gene TRBJ2-7; 10 bases align to TRBD2. The germline V gene has CDR1 MGHRA and CDR2 YSYEKL. After removal of 4 bases from V and 0 bases from J, the junction contained 9 bases not matched to a gene. The CDR3 has 17 residues. Incomplete CDR3 DNA: TGCGCCAGCAGCCGGAGGGCACTAGCGGGACGCTCCTACGAG. Protein product: CASSRRALAGRSYE. The CDR3 reads in full as CASSRRALAGRSYEQYF.

This clone has at least ten counts. The CDR3 end lies 3 residues beyond the end of the read and is filled in from the germline J gene. The chain employs TRBV11-3 and TRBJ1-5; perhaps TRBD1 as D (5 bases). Trimming left V 5 bases short and J 3 bases short, with 11 bases between. In germline, CDR1 is SGHNT, CDR2 YENEEA. The CDR3 consists of 14 residues. CDR3 DNA, as far as it was read: TGTGCCAGCAGCCGTGACAGAAACAATCAGCCC. Translating it yields CASSRDRNNQP. The complete CDR3 protein is CASSRDRNNQPQHF. The entire variable domain, with the rest obtained from reference TRBV11-3 and TRBJ1-5, is as follows: EAGVVQSPRYKIIEKKQPVAFWCNPISGHNTLYWYLQNLGQGPELLIRYENEEAVDDSQLPKDRFSAERLKGVDSTLKIQPAELGDSAVYLCASSRDRNNQPQHFGDGTRLSIL.